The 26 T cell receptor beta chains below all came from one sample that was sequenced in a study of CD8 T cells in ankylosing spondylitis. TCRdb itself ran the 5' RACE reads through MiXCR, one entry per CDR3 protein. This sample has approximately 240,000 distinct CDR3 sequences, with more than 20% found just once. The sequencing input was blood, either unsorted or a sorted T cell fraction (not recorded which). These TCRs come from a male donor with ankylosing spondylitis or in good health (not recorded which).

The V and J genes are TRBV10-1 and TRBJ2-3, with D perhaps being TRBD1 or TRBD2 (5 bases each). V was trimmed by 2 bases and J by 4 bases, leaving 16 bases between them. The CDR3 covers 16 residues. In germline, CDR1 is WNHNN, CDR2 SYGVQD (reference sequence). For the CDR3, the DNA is TGCGCCAGCAGTGAGGCCCGGGACCAACAAGCAGATACGCAGTATTTT. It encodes CASSEARDQQADTQYF.

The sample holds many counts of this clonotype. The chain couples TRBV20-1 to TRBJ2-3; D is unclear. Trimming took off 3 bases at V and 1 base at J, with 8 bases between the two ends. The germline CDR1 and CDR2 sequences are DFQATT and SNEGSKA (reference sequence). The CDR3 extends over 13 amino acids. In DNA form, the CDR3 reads TGCAGTGCTAGTTGGGCAGGCACAGATACGCAGTATTTT. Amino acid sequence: CSASWAGTDTQYF.

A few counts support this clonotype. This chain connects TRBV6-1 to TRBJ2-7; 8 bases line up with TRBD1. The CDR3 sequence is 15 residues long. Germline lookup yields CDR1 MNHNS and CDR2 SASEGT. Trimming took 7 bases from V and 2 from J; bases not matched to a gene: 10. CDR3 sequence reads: CASTHKTGDPYEQYF. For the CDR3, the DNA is TGTGCCAGCACCCACAAGACAGGGGACCCCTACGAGCAGTACTTC.

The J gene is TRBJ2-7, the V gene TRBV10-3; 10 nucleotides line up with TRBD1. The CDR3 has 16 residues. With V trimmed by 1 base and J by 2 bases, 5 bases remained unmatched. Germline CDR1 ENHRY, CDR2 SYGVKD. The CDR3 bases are TGTGCCATCAGTGAGTACGGGACAGGGGAACCCTACGAGCAGTACTTC. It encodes CAISEYGTGEPYEQYF.

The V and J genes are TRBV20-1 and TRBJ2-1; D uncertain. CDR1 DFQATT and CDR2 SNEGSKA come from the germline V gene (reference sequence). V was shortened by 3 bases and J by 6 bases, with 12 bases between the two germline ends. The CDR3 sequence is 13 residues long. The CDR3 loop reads CSASRRSSNEQFF. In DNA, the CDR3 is TGCAGTGCTAGTCGTCGGTCGAGCAATGAGCAGTTCTTC.

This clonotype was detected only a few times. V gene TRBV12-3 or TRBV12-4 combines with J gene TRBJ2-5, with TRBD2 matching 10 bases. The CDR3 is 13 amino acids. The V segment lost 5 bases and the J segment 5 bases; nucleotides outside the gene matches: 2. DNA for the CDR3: TGTGCCAGCAGTAAGGGACTAGCGGAGACCCAGTACTTC. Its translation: CASSKGLAETQYF.

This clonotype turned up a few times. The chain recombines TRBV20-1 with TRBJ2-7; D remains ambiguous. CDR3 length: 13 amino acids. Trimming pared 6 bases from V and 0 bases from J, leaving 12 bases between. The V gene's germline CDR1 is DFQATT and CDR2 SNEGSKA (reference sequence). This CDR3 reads CSALMEGSYEQYF. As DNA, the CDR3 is TGCAGTGCACTAATGGAAGGCTCCTACGAGCAGTACTTC.

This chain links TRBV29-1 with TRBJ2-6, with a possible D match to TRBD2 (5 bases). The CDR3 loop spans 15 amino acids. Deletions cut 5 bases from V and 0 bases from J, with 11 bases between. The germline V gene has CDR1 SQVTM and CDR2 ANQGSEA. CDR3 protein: CSVWTPRSGANVLTF. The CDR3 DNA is TGCAGCGTTTGGACTCCCCGCTCTGGGGCCAACGTCCTGACTTTC.

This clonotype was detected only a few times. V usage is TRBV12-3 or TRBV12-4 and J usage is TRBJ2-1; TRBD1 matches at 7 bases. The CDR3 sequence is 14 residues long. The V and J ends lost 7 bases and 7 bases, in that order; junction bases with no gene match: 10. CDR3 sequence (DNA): TGTGCCAGCAAAGACAGGGAATCGTCTAATGAGCAGTTCTTC. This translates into CASKDRESSNEQFF.

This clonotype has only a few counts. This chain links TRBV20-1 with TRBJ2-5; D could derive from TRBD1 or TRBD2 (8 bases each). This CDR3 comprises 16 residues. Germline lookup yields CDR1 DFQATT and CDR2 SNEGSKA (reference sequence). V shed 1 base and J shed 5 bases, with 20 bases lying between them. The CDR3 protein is CSARVYGTGGGETQYF. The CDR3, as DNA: TGCAGTGCTAGAGTGTACGGGACAGGCGGGGGGGAGACCCAGTACTTC.

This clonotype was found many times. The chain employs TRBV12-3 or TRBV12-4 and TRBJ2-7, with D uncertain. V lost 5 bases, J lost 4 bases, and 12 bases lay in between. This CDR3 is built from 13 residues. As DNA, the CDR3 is TGTGCCAGCAGTATCGGACGACCTTACGAGCAGTACTTC. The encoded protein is CASSIGRPYEQYF.

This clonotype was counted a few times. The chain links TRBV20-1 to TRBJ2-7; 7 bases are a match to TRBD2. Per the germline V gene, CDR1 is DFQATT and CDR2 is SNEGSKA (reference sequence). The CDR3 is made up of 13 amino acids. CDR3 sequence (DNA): TGCAGCTCTTCCCGGACTAGTCGGAACGAGCAGTACTTC. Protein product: CSSSRTSRNEQYF.

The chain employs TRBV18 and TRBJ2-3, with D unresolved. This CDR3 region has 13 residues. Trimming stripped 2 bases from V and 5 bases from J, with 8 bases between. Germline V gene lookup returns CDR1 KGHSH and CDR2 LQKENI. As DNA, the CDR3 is TGTGCCAGCTCACCAGGGCTGGAAGATACGCAGTATTTT. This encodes CASSPGLEDTQYF.

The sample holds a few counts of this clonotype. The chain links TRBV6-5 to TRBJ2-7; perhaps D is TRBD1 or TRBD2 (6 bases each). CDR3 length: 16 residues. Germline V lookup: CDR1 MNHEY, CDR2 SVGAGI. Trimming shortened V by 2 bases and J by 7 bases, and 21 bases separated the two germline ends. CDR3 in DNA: TGTGCCAGCAGTTACGTCAGCCCCCGGGGGCCGGGGGAGCAGTACTTC. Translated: CASSYVSPRGPGEQYF.

CDR3 region: CSALRSPGTGNSYEQYF. The DNA of the CDR3 is TGCAGCGCCCTCCGTAGCCCCGGGACAGGGAACTCCTACGAGCAGTACTTC. The chain uses TRBV29-1 and TRBJ2-7, with TRBD1 matching over 9 bases. Unmatched junction bases numbered 16, after V lost 7 bases and J lost 0 bases. In germline, CDR1 is SQVTM, CDR2 ANQGSEA. The length of the CDR3 is 17 residues.

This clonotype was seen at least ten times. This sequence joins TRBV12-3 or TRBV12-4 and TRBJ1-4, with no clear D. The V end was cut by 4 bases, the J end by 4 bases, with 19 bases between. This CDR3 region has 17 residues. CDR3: CASSSLSDWAINEKLFF. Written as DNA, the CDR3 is TGTGCCAGCAGTTCCCTTAGCGACTGGGCGATTAATGAAAAACTGTTTTTT.

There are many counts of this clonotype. CDR3 nucleotides: TGCGCCAGCAGCCCGGGACGGGGATCCTACGAGCAGTACTTC. Amino acids: CASSPGRGSYEQYF. V usage is TRBV4-1 and J usage is TRBJ2-7; D possibly matches TRBD1 or TRBD2 (5 bases each). V shed 4 bases and J shed 1 base, with 11 bases lying between them. Germline values: CDR1 MGHRA, CDR2 YSYEKL. The CDR3 has 14 amino acids.

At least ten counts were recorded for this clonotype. The CDR3 reads CSATYSNQPQHF. CDR3 nucleotide sequence: TGCAGTGCTACTTATAGCAATCAGCCCCAGCATTTT. The V call is TRBV20-1, the J call TRBJ1-5; no clear D. V was pared by 4 bases and J by 0 bases, with 4 bases between. Germline V gene sequence: CDR1 DFQATT, CDR2 SNEGSKA (reference sequence). The CDR3 has 12 residues.

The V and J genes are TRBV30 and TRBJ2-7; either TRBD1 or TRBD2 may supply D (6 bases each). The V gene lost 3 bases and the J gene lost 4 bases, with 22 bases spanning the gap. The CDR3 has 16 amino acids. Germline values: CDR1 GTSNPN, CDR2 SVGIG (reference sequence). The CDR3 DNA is TGTGCCTGGAGGTCCCGGGTAGGGGGACTCAAATACGAGCAGTACTTC. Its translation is CAWRSRVGGLKYEQYF.

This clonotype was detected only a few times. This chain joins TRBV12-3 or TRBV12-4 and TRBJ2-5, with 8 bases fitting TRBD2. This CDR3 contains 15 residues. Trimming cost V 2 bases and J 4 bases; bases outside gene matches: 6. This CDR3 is CASSLSSGGRETQYF. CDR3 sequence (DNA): TGTGCCAGCAGTTTATCCAGCGGGGGAAGAGAGACCCAGTACTTC.

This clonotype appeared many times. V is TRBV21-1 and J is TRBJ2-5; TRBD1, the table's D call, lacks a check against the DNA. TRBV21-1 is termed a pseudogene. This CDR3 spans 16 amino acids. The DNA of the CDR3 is TGTGCCAGCAGAAAACCCATGGCCCCACCGCAAGAGACCCAGTACTTC. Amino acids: CASRKPMAPPQETQYF.

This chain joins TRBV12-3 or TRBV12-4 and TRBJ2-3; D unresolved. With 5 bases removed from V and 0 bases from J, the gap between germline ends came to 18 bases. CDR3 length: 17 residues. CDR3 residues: CASSPTFLVSSTDTQYF. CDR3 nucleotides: TGTGCCAGCAGTCCAACATTTCTAGTTTCGAGCACAGATACGCAGTATTTT.

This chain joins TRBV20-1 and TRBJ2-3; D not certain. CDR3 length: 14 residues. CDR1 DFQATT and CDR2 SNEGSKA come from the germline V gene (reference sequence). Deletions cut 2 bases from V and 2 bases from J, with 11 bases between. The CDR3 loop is CSARYSRSTDTQYF. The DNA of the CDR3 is TGCAGTGCTAGATATTCCAGGTCCACAGATACGCAGTATTTT.

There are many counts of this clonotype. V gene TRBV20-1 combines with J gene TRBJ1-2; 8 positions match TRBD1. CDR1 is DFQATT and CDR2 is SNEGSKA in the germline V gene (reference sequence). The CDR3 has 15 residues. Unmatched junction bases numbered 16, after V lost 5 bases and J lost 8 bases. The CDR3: CSAGPSWQGARGYTF. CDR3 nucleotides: TGCAGTGCTGGACCGTCTTGGCAGGGGGCTCGAGGCTACACCTTC.

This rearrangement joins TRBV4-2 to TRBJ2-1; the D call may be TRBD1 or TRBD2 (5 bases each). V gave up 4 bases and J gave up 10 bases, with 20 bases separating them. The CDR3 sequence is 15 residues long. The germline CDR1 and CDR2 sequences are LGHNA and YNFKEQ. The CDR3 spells CASSRDVHRDPEQFF. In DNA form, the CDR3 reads TGTGCCAGCAGCCGCGATGTACACCGGGACCCCGAGCAGTTCTTC.

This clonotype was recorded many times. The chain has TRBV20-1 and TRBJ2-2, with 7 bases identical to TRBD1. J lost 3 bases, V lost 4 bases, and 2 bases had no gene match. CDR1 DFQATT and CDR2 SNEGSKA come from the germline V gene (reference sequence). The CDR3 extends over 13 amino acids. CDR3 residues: CSATGQDTGELFF. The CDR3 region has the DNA TGCAGTGCTACCGGACAGGACACCGGGGAGCTGTTTTTT.